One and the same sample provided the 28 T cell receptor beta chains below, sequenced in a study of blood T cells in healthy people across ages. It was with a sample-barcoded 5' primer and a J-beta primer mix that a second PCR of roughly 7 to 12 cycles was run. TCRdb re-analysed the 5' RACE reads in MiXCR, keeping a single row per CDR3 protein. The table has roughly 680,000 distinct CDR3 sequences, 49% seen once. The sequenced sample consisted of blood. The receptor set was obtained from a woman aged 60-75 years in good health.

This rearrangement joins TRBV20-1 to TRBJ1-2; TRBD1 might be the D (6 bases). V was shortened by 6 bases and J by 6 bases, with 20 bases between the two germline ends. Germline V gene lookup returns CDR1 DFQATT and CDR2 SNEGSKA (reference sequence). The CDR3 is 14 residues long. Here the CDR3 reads CSAPVGRGRDGYTF. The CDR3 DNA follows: TGCAGTGCCCCCGTGGGACGGGGGCGGGATGGCTACACCTTC.

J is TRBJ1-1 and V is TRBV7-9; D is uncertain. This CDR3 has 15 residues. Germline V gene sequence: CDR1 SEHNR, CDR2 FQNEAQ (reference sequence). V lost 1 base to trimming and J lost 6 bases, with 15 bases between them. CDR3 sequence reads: CASSLVEKATSEAFF. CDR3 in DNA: TGTGCCAGCAGCTTAGTTGAGAAGGCGACCTCTGAAGCTTTCTTT.

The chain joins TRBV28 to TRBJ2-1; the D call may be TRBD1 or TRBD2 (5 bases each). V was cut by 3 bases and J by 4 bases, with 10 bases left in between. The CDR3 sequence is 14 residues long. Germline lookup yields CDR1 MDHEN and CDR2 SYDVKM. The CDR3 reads CASSLPWGYNEQFF. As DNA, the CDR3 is TGTGCCAGCAGTTTGCCCTGGGGGTACAATGAGCAGTTCTTC.

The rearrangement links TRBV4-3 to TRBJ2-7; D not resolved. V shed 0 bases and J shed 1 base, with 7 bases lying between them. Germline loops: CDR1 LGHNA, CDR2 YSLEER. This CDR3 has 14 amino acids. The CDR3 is CASSQDSFSYEQYF. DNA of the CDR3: TGCGCCAGCAGCCAAGATAGTTTTTCCTACGAGCAGTACTTC.

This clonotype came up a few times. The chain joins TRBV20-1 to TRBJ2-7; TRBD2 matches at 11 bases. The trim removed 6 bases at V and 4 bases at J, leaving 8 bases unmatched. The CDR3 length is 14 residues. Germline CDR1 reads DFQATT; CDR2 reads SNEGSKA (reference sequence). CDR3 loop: CSADLAGGSYEQYF. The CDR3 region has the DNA TGCAGTGCGGACTTAGCGGGAGGGTCGTACGAGCAGTACTTC.

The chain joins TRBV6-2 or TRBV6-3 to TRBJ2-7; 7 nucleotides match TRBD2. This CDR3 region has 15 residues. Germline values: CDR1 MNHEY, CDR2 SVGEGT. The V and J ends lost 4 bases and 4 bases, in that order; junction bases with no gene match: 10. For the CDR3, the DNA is TGTGCCAGCAGTTTCTCTAGCGGACGACGATACGAGCAGTACTTC. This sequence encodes CASSFSSGRRYEQYF.

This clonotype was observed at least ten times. The CDR3 DNA reads TGTGCCAGCAGCCCGACAGGGAAGAGGGATACGCAGTATTTT. Its translation is CASSPTGKRDTQYF. The gene calls are TRBV13 and TRBJ2-3; 7 bases line up with TRBD1. The V gene end was trimmed by 5 bases and the J gene end by 6 bases; junction bases not matched to a gene: 8. The germline V gene has CDR1 PRHDT and CDR2 FYEKMQ (reference sequence). CDR3 length: 14 residues.

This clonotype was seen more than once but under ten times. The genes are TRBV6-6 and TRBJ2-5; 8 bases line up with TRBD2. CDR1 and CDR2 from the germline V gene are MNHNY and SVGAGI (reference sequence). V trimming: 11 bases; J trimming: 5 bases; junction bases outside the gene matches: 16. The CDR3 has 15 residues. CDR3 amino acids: CAGSSGRLDLETQYF. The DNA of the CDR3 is TGTGCCGGCTCGAGCGGGAGACTAGACCTGGAGACCCAGTACTTC.

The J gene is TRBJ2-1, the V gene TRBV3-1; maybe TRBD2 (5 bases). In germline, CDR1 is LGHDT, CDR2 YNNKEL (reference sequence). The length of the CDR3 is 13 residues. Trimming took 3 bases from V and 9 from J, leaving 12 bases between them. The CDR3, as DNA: TGTGCCAGCAGCCAGCGGTTAGAGGGTGAGCAGTTCTTC. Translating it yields CASSQRLEGEQFF.

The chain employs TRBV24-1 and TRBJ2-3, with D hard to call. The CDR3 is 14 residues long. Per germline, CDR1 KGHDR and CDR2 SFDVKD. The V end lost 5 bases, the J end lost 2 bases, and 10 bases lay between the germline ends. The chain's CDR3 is CATSGRDSTDTQYF. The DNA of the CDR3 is TGTGCCACCAGTGGAAGGGATTCCACAGATACGCAGTATTTT.

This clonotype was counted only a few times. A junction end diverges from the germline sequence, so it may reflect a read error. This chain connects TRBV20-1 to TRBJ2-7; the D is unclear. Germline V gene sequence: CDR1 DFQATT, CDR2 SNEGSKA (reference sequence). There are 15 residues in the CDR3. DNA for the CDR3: TGCAGTGCCAGAGGAGTCCTCTCGAGCTCCTACGAGCAGTACTTC. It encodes CSARGVLSSSYEQYF.

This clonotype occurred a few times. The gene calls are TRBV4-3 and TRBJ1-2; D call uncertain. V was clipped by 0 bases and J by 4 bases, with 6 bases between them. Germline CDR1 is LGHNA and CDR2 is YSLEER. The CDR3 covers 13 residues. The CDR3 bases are TGCGCCAGCAGCCAAGACCCCATCTATGGCTACACCTTC. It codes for CASSQDPIYGYTF.

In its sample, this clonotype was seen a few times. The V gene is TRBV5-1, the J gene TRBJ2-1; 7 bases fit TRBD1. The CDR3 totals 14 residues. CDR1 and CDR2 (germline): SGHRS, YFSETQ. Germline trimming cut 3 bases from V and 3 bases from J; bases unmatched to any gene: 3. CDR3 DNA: TGCGCCAGCAGCTGGGACAGTTACTACAATGAGCAGTTCTTC. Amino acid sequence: CASSWDSYYNEQFF.

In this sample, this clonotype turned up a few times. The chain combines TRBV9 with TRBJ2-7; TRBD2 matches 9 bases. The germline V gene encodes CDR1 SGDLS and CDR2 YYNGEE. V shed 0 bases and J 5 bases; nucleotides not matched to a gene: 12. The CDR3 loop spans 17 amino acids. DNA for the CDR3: TGTGCCAGCAGCGTAGGGTCGGCGGGGCTAGCGGGAAACGAGCAGTACTTC. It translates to CASSVGSAGLAGNEQYF.

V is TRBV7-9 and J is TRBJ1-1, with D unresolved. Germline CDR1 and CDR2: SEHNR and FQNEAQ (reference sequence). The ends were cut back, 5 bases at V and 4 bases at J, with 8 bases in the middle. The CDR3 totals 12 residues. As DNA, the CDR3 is TGTGCCAGCAGCCACGGGTCCACTGAAGCTTTCTTT. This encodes CASSHGSTEAFF.

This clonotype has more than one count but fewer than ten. The CDR3 coding sequence is TGTGCCATCTCAGCCGACAGGGATCCTAATTCACCCCTCCACTTT. Its protein product is CAISADRDPNSPLHF. J is TRBJ1-6 and V is TRBV10-3; 7 positions match TRBD1. CDR1 is ENHRY and CDR2 is SYGVKD in the germline V gene. The CDR3 consists of 15 residues. The ends lost 8 bases at V and 6 bases at J; junction bases unmatched: 10.

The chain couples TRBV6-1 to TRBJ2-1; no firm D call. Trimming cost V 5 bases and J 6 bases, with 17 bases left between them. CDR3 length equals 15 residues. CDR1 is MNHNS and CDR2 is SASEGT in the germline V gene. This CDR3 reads CASSKPTVEANEQFF. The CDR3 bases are TGTGCCAGCAGTAAGCCAACCGTTGAGGCCAATGAGCAGTTCTTC.

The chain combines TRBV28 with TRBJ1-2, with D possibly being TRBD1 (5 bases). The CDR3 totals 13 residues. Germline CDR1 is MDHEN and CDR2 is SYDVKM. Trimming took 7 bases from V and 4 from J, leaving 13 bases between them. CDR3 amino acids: CASTGLASYGYTF. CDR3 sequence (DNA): TGTGCCAGCACGGGACTTGCTAGCTATGGCTACACCTTC.

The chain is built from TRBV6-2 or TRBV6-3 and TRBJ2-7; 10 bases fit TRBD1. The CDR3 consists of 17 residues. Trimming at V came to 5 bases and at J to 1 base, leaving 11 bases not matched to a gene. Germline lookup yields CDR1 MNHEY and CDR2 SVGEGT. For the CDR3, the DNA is TGTGCCAGCAGTAACGGGCCGGGACAGGGGCCTTCCTACGAGCAGTACTTC. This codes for CASSNGPGQGPSYEQYF.

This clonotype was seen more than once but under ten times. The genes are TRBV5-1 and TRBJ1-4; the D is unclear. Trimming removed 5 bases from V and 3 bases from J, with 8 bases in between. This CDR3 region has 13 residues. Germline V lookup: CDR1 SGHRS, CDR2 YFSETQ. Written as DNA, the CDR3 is TGCGCCAGCAGTGTCGCTTCTAATGAAAAACTGTTTTTT. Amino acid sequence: CASSVASNEKLFF. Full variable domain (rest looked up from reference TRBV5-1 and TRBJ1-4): KAGVTQTPRYLIKTRGQQVTLSCSPISGHRSVSWYQQTPGQGLQFLFEYFSETQRNKGNFPGRFSGRQFSNSRSEMNVSTLELGDSALYLCASSVASNEKLFFGSGTQLSVL.

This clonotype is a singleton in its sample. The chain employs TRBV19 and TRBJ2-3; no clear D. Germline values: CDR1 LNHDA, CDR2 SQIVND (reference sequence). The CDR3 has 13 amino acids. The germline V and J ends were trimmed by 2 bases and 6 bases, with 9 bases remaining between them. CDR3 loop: CASSIPPQDTQYF. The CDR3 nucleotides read TGTGCCAGTAGTATACCCCCCCAGGATACGCAGTATTTT.

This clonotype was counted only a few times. The CDR3 region is CSSGRDRVSYEQYF. DNA for the CDR3: TGCAGCTCGGGCCGGGACAGGGTTTCCTACGAGCAGTACTTC. The chain recombines TRBV29-1 with TRBJ2-7; 9 bases are shared with TRBD1. The length of the CDR3 is 14 residues. Trimming cost V 8 bases and J 1 base; bases outside gene matches: 9. Germline V gene data show CDR1 as SQVTM and CDR2 as ANQGSEA.

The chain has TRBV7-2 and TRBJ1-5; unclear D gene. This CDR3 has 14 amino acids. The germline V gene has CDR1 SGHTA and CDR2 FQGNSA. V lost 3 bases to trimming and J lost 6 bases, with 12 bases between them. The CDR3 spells CASSLTPSGQPQHF. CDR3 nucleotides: TGTGCCAGCAGCTTGACACCATCGGGTCAGCCCCAGCATTTT.

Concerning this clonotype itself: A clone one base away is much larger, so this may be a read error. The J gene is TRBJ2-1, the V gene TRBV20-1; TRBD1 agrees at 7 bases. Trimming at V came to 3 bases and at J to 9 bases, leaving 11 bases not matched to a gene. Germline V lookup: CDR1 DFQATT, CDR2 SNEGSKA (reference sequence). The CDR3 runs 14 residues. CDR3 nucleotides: TGCAGTGCTAGTAAGAGGGAAAGGGACAGTGAGCAGTTCTTC. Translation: CSASKRERDSEQFF.

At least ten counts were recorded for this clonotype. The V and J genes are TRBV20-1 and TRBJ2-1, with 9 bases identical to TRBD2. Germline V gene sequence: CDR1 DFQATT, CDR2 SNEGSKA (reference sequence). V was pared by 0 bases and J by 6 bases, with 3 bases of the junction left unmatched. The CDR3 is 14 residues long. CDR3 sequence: CSAREAGGSNEQFF. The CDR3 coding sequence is TGCAGTGCTAGAGAGGCGGGAGGGAGCAATGAGCAGTTCTTC.

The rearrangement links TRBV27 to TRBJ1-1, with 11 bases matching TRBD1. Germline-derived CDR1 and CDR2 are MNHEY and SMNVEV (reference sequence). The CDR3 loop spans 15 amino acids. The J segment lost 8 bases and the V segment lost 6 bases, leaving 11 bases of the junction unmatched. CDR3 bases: TGTGCCAGCAGGACAGTCTGGACAGGGGGCACCGAAGCTTTCTTT. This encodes CASRTVWTGGTEAFF.

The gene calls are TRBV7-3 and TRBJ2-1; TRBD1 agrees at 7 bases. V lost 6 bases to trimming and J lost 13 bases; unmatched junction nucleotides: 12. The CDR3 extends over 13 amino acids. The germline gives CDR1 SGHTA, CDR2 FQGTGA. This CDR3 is CASSIQGSPPQFF. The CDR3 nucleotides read TGTGCCAGCAGTATACAGGGGTCTCCCCCACAGTTCTTC.

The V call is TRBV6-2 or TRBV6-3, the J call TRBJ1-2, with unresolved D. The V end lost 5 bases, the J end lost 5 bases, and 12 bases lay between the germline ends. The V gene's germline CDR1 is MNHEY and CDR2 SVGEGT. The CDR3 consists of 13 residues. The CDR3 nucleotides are TGTGCCAGCAGTGACCGGACTGGGTATGGCTACACCTTC. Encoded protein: CASSDRTGYGYTF.